What follows are 26 T cell receptor beta chains derived from one specimen sequenced in a study of T-cell memory formation after mild COVID-19. TCRdb independently ran MiXCR on the 5' RACE reads; one entry per CDR3 protein. The data show 300,000 to 350,000 distinct CDR3 sequences, approximately 19% seen once. Specimen: PBMCs or a T cell subset sorted from them (not recorded which). These receptors were obtained from a man between 18 and 29 years old who had mild COVID-19 (a few samples of this study predate the infection). Cell type and time point are not known.

Remarks on this clonotype: A read error may explain this, as a much larger clone is one base away. The CDR3, as DNA: TGTGCCAGCAGCTCCCGTGCCGTGACAGAGTTTAGGGAAAAACTGTTTTTT. Translated, it gives CASSSRAVTEFREKLFF. The rearrangement joins TRBV11-2 to TRBJ1-4; perhaps TRBD1 as D (5 bases). The CDR3 is 17 residues long. Per the germline V gene, CDR1 is SGHAT and CDR2 is FQNNGV. V was clipped by 4 bases and J by 8 bases, with 23 bases between them.

The chain uses TRBV7-2 and TRBJ2-5; the match to TRBD1 covers 10 bases. Per germline, CDR1 SGHTA and CDR2 FQGNSA. J gave up 5 bases and V 4 bases, and 7 bases lay outside the gene matches. This CDR3 contains 15 residues. CDR3 sequence: CASSSNGGQGETQYF. The CDR3 DNA is TGTGCCAGCAGCTCGAATGGGGGACAGGGGGAGACCCAGTACTTC.

The chain uses TRBV24-1 and TRBJ2-1, with 9 bases matching TRBD1. The CDR3 covers 16 residues. Germline CDR1 is KGHDR and CDR2 is SFDVKD. Trimming took 4 bases from V and 8 from J; bases not matched to a gene: 11. CDR3 bases: TGTGCCACCAGTGAGCCGGGACAGGGACGAATTGATGAGCAGTTCTTC. Translating it yields CATSEPGQGRIDEQFF.

CDR3 amino acids: CASRIQAPADTQYF. The DNA for the CDR3 is TGTGCCAGCAGGATACAGGCTCCTGCAGATACGCAGTATTTT. The chain combines TRBV28 with TRBJ2-3; a possible D gene is TRBD1 (5 bases). The CDR3 sequence is 14 residues long. Germline V gives CDR1 MDHEN, CDR2 SYDVKM. V was shortened by 6 bases and J by 4 bases, with 14 bases between the two germline ends.

This clonotype appeared a few times. The chain carries TRBV2 and TRBJ1-5; D unclear. The CDR3 is 13 residues long. Trimming took 7 bases from V and 5 from J, leaving 12 bases between them. The germline V gene has CDR1 SNHLY and CDR2 FYNNEI. The CDR3, as DNA: TGTGCCAGCAAATACAGCGGAGATCAGCCCCAGCATTTT. Protein sequence: CASKYSGDQPQHF.

This clonotype showed up many times. This chain links TRBV4-1 with TRBJ1-5; D is unclear. V dropped 1 base and J dropped 2 bases, with 3 bases sitting between them. Germline V gene sequence: CDR1 MGHRA, CDR2 YSYEKL. The CDR3 is 13 amino acids. DNA for the CDR3: TGCGCCAGCAGCCAAGGAGGCAATCAGCCCCAGCATTTT. Its protein is CASSQGGNQPQHF.

The chain combines TRBV24-1 with TRBJ2-1, with TRBD2 matching over 10 bases. The CDR3 is 17 residues long. Germline V CDR1 and CDR2: KGHDR, SFDVKD. The junction had 10 bases not matched to a gene; V was cut back by 2 bases and J by 7 bases. The CDR3 protein is CATSDSEAGGPGNEQFF. The CDR3 DNA reads as TGTGCCACCAGTGATTCGGAAGCGGGGGGGCCTGGGAATGAGCAGTTCTTC.

Written as DNA, the CDR3 is TGTGCCAGCCGGCCGGGACAGCTAACAAACACCATATATTTT. It encodes CASRPGQLTNTIYF. This chain connects TRBV19 to TRBJ1-3; TRBD1 agrees at 7 bases. The germline CDR1 and CDR2 sequences are LNHDA and SQIVND (reference sequence). This CDR3 region has 14 residues. The junction had 11 bases not matched to a gene; V was cut back by 9 bases and J by 6 bases.

This clonotype was detected only a few times. The chain joins TRBV4-1 to TRBJ2-1; weak D call: TRBD1 (5 bases). CDR1 and CDR2 from the germline V gene are MGHRA and YSYEKL. The CDR3 consists of 16 residues. V was clipped by 2 bases and J by 7 bases, with 18 bases between them. This CDR3 reads CASSQRGKGSKNEQFF. Here the CDR3 DNA reads TGCGCCAGCAGCCAAAGGGGCAAAGGGTCGAAGAATGAGCAGTTCTTC.

About this clonotype itself: Germline and junction disagree at one end, which may indicate a read error. The chain is built from TRBV4-1 and TRBJ2-1; tentatively, D is TRBD2 (6 bases). The CDR3 loop spans 15 amino acids. Germline CDR1 and CDR2: MGHRA and YSYEKL. The CDR3 DNA sequence: TGCGCCAGCAGCCAAGTGGGGGACTCCGACAATGAGCAGTTCTTC. This codes for CASSQVGDSDNEQFF.

This chain joins TRBV6-2 or TRBV6-3 and TRBJ1-4; D is perhaps TRBD1 (5 bases). Looked up from germline, CDR1 is MNHEY and CDR2 is SVGEGT. The ends were cut back, 2 bases at V and 6 bases at J, with 19 bases in the middle. The CDR3 is 17 amino acids. CDR3 DNA: TGTGCCAGCAGTTACAAAGCCGCGGGACGTCGGGATGAAAAACTGTTTTTT. As protein: CASSYKAAGRRDEKLFF.

This chain connects TRBV3-1 to TRBJ2-7; the D is unclear. The CDR3 sequence is 14 residues long. CDR1 is LGHDT and CDR2 is YNNKEL in the germline V gene (reference sequence). The V gene lost 3 bases and the J gene lost 0 bases, with 9 bases spanning the gap. The CDR3, as DNA: TGTGCCAGCAGCCAGTACACAGCCTCCTACGAGCAGTACTTC. This encodes CASSQYTASYEQYF.

The genes are TRBV5-1 and TRBJ1-1; D gene ambiguous. Trimming cost V 10 bases and J 8 bases, with 24 bases left between them. CDR1 is SGHRS, CDR2 YFSETQ, per germline. The CDR3 sequence is 14 residues long. The CDR3 here is CASRSWVNIPEAFF. In DNA form, the CDR3 reads TGCGCCTCCCGGTCCTGGGTAAACATTCCGGAAGCTTTCTTT. Using reference TRBV5-1 and TRBJ1-1 for the parts outside the CDR3, the full variable domain is KAGVTQTPRYLIKTRGQQVTLSCSPISGHRSVSWYQQTPGQGLQFLFEYFSETQRNKGNFPGRFSGRQFSNSRSEMNVSTLELGDSALYLCASRSWVNIPEAFFGQGTRLTVV.

This clonotype was seen a handful of times. V and J are TRBV6-4 and TRBJ1-1; D is uncertain. Deletions cut 4 bases from V and 1 base from J, with 10 bases between. This CDR3 contains 14 residues. The V gene's germline CDR1 is MRHNA and CDR2 SNTAGT. This CDR3 is CASSGSPGNTEAFF. CDR3 DNA: TGTGCCAGCAGTGGATCGCCGGGGAACACTGAAGCTTTCTTT.

This clonotype was seen only a few times. This CDR3 reads CASSLNGGELFF. In DNA form, the CDR3 reads TGTGCCAGCAGCTTAAACGGCGGGGAGCTGTTTTTT. This chain uses TRBV7-9 with TRBJ2-2; D not certain. Trimming took 2 bases from V and 7 from J, leaving 5 bases between them. This CDR3 region has 12 residues. Per germline, CDR1 SEHNR and CDR2 FQNEAQ (reference sequence).

This clonotype has more than one count but fewer than ten. V usage is TRBV10-3 and J usage is TRBJ1-1; D is perhaps TRBD1 (5 bases). The CDR3 contains 14 residues. CDR1 is ENHRY and CDR2 is SYGVKD in the germline V gene. Trimming stripped 1 base from V and 0 bases from J, with 6 bases between. The CDR3 nucleotides read TGTGCCATCAGTGAGTGGGGCCTGAACACTGAAGCTTTCTTT. Encoded protein: CAISEWGLNTEAFF.

The J gene is TRBJ1-5, the V gene TRBV6-1, with 9 bases aligning to TRBD1. J was trimmed by 2 bases and V by 4 bases; bases with no gene match: 12. The CDR3 is 18 amino acids. Germline V gene lookup returns CDR1 MNHNS and CDR2 SASEGT. The CDR3 region is CASSVGTGPRLGNQPQHF. The CDR3 DNA sequence: TGTGCCAGCAGTGTCGGGACAGGGCCCCGTTTGGGCAATCAGCCCCAGCATTTT.

This clonotype was observed a handful of times. The V gene is TRBV5-1, the J gene TRBJ1-1; D unclear. Germline CDR1 reads SGHRS; CDR2 reads YFSETQ. V lost 3 bases and J 4 bases, leaving 13 bases between the germline ends. The CDR3 is 14 amino acids. As DNA, the CDR3 is TGCGCCAGCAGCTGGACGGGTTGGGGCACTGAAGCTTTCTTT. This translates into CASSWTGWGTEAFF. Combining the CDR3 with reference TRBV5-1 and TRBJ1-1 gives the whole variable domain KAGVTQTPRYLIKTRGQQVTLSCSPISGHRSVSWYQQTPGQGLQFLFEYFSETQRNKGNFPGRFSGRQFSNSRSEMNVSTLELGDSALYLCASSWTGWGTEAFFGQGTRLTVV.

The chain couples TRBV30 to TRBJ1-2, with 7 bases lining up with TRBD1. CDR1 and CDR2 from the germline V gene are GTSNPN and SVGIG (reference sequence). The CDR3 totals 14 residues. With 1 base clipped from V and 2 bases from J, the junction kept 4 bases outside the gene matches. The CDR3 DNA follows: TGTGCCTGGAGTGCCGACAGGGTGAACTATGGCTACACCTTC. Protein: CAWSADRVNYGYTF.

The chain is built from TRBV27 and TRBJ2-7; weak D call: TRBD1 (6 bases). The CDR3 length is 15 residues. From germline, CDR1 is MNHEY and CDR2 SMNVEV (reference sequence). The V end lost 1 base, the J end lost 6 bases, and 16 bases lay between the germline ends. CDR3 nucleotides: TGTGCCAGCAGTTTATTGAACAGGGTTGAGTCCGAGCAGTACTTC. Protein: CASSLLNRVESEQYF.

The rearrangement uses TRBV7-2 and TRBJ2-7; no firm D call. The germline V gene has CDR1 SGHTA and CDR2 FQGNSA. The V and J ends lost 1 base and 0 bases respectively, with 7 bases between them. This CDR3 is built from 14 residues. The CDR3 DNA reads TGTGCCAGCAGCTTAGGAGGAAACTCCTACGAGCAGTACGTC. As protein: CASSLGGNSYEQYV.

This clonotype was seen a few times. V is TRBV4-2 and J is TRBJ2-3; 10 bases align to TRBD2. V lost 1 base to trimming and J lost 6 bases; unmatched junction nucleotides: 10. This CDR3 spans 17 amino acids. CDR1 is LGHNA and CDR2 is YNFKEQ in the germline V gene. In nucleotides, the CDR3 is TGTGCCAGCAGCCAAGGAAGCGGGGGGGCCTTAGGGGATACGCAGTATTTT. Amino acids: CASSQGSGGALGDTQYF.

The V call is TRBV27, the J call TRBJ2-7; 11 nucleotides line up with TRBD2. The CDR3 loop spans 14 amino acids. Trimming cost V 5 bases and J 7 bases; bases outside gene matches: 7. Germline V gives CDR1 MNHEY, CDR2 SMNVEV (reference sequence). DNA of the CDR3: TGTGCCAGCAGTATTAGCGGGGGGGTGAGGGAGCAGTACGTC. It yields the protein CASSISGGVREQYV.

The chain joins TRBV12-3 or TRBV12-4 to TRBJ1-4; 7 positions agree with TRBD1. V shed 10 bases and J 5 bases; nucleotides not matched to a gene: 7. CDR3 size: 13 residues. CDR3 coding DNA: TGTGCCATCCAGACAGGGTGGAATGAAAAACTGTTTTTT. Protein sequence: CAIQTGWNEKLFF.

In its sample, this clonotype was seen a few times. This chain's CDR3 is CSAATSGGGFYEQYF. CDR3 DNA sequence: TGCAGTGCAGCAACTAGCGGGGGGGGCTTTTACGAGCAGTACTTC. The chain carries TRBV20-1 and TRBJ2-7, with 13 positions matching TRBD2. The CDR3 runs 15 residues. Germline CDR1 and CDR2: DFQATT and SNEGSKA (reference sequence). The trim removed 6 bases at V and 4 bases at J, leaving 9 bases unmatched.

There are a few counts of this clonotype. The genes are TRBV12-3 or TRBV12-4 and TRBJ1-4; 10 bases match TRBD1. This CDR3 contains 17 residues. Trimming took 3 bases from V and 4 from J; bases not matched to a gene: 8. CDR3 in DNA: TGTGCCAGCAGTTTCCCTGACAGGGGGCTTCTTAATGAAAAACTGTTTTTT. Its translation: CASSFPDRGLLNEKLFF.